This T cell receptor beta chain was profiled in a study of tumor and adjacent non-tumor tissue in lung cancer. Across the study: Each sample yielded millions of productive TCRbeta reads on average. General observations from the study: Compared with tumor, normal lung showed significantly lower TCR diversity.

TCRbeta libraries were built with three rounds of nested PCR, modified from ARM-PCR. From the multiplex PCR reads, TCRdb called clonotypes with MiXCR, one entry per CDR3 protein. The table includes over 100,000 distinct CDR3 sequences, 60% to 80% detected once. A remark on this clonotype: Antigen: not known.

The template was RNA from unsorted bulk tissue. This CDR3 contains 14 residues. CDR1 is SGHDT, CDR2 YYEEEE, per germline. The chain has TRBV5-6 and TRBJ1-2; 12 bases are a match to TRBD1. The TCR was taken from a woman aged 55-69 years with non-small cell lung cancer. Sample: lung tumor tissue. CDR3 residues: CTGSPGQGARGYTF. CDR3 sequence (DNA): TGTACCGGCAGCCCGGGACAGGGGGCGAGGGGCTACACCTTC. The full variable domain, its missing parts supplied by reference TRBV5-6 and TRBJ1-2, is DAGVTQSPTHLIKTRGQQVTLRCSPKSGHDTVSWYQQALGQGPQFIFQYYEEEERQRGNFPDRFSGHQFPNYSSELNVNALLLGDSALYLCTGSPGQGARGYTFGSGTRLTVV.